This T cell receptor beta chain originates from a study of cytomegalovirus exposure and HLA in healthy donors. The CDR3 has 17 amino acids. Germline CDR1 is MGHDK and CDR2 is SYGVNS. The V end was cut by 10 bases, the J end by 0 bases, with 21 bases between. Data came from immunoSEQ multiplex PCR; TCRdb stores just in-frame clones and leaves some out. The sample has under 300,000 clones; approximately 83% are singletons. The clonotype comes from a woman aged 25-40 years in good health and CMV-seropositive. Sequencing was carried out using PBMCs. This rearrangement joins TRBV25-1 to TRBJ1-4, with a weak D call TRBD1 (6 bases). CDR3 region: CATSRTGGGATNEKLFF. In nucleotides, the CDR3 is TGTGCCACCAGCAGAACGGGAGGGGGAGCAACTAATGAAAAACTGTTTTTT.